Listed here is a single T cell receptor beta chain. Its target is unknown. Data came from immunoSEQ multiplex PCR; TCRdb stores just in-frame clones and leaves some out. Seen here are about 1,600 clones, approximately 20% observed once, and the top ten hold approximately 15%. This sample was taken from a study of T cells in localized non-small cell lung cancer. Overall study findings and caveats: Because researchers sequenced only one region of the tumor, heterogeneity is still possible. Adjacent uninvolved lung tissue had the highest T cell clonality, exceeding tumor. Adjacent lung tissue had a median approximately 57 of the top 100 clones found in the tumor.

Each adjacent lung sample was taken at least 2 cm from the tumor margin and was free of atypia. Sequenced material: normal lung tissue next to the tumor, taken before any cancer treatment. This TCR derives from a female donor over 55 with stage I lung adenocarcinoma.

In DNA, the CDR3 is TGTGCCAGCAGCCTACAGGGGGCGGCTGAAGCTTTCTTT. It translates to CASSLQGAAEAFF. The chain is built from TRBV25-1 and TRBJ1-1, with TRBD1 identical over 9 bases. Germline CDR1 is MGHDK and CDR2 is SYGVNS. Unmatched junction bases numbered 5, after V lost 6 bases and J lost 6 bases. This CDR3 spans 13 amino acids.